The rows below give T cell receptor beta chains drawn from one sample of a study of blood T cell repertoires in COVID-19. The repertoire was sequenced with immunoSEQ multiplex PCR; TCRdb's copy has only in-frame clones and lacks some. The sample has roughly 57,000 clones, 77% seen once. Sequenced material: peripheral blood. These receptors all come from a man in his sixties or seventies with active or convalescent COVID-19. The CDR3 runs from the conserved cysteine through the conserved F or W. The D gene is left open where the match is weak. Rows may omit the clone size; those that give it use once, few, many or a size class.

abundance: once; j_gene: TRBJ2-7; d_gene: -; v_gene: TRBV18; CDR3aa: CASSPRTPGGETYEQYF; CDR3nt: TGTGCCAGCTCACCACGGACGCCAGGAGGAGAAACCTACGAGCAGTACTTC
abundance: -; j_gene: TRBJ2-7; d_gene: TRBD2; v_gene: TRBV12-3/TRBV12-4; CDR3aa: CASSWGTIYEQYF; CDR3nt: TGTGCCAGCAGTTGGGGGACTATCTACGAGCAGTACTTC
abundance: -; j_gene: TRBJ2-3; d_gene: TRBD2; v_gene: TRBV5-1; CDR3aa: CASSLAGTLRGSGRRTDTQYF; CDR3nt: TGCGCCAGCAGCTTGGCCGGGACACTTCGAGGTAGCGGGAGACGCACAGATACGCAGTATTTT
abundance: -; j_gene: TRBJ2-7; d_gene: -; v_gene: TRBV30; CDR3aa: CAWTGDRYEQYF; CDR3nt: TGTGCCTGGACAGGGGATCGGTACGAGCAGTACTTC
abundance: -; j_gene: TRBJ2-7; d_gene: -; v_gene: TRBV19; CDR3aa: CASSIRDFTYEQYF; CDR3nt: TGTGCCAGTAGTATCCGGGACTTCACCTACGAGCAGTACTTC
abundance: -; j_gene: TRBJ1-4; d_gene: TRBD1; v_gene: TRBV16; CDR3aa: CASSHQLQGATNEKLFF; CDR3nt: TGTGCCAGCAGCCATCAACTTCAGGGGGCGACTAATGAAAAACTGTTTTTT
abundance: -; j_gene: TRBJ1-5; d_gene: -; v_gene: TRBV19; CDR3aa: CASSDGGISPSMF; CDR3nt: TGTGCCAGTTCTGACGGGGGAATCAGCCCCAGCATGTTT
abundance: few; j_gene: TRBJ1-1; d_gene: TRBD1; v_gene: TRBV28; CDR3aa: CASRETGWLLGAFF; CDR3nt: TGTGCCAGCAGAGAGACAGGGTGGCTTCTCGGAGCTTTCTTT
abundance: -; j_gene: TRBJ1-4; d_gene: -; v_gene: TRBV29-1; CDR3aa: CSVQTASNEKLFF; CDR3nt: TGCAGCGTACAGACCGCAAGCAATGAAAAACTGTTTTTT
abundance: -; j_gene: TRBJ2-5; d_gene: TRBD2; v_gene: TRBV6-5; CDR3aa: CASSPGGTQETQYF; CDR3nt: TGTGCCAGCAGCCCCGGGGGGACTCAAGAGACCCAGTACTTC
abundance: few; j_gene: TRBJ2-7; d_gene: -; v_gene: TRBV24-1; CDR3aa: CATSDSRDIAYEQYF; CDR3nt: TGTGCCACCAGTGATTCCCGGGACATCGCCTACGAGCAGTACTTC
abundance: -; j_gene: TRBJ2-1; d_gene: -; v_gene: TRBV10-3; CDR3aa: CATNSGSPDEQFF; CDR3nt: TGTGCCACGAACTCGGGGTCCCCTGATGAGCAGTTCTTC
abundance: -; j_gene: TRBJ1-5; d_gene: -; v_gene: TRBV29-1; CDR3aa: CSVEGNGNQPQHF; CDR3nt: TGCAGCGTTGAAGGAAACGGTAATCAGCCCCAGCATTTT
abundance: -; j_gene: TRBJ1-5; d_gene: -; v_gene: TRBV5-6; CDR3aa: CASSLRGSNQPQHF; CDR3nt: TGTGCCAGCAGCTTGAGGGGTAGCAATCAGCCCCAGCATTTT
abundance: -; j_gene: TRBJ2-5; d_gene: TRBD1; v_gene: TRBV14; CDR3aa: CASREGQGKWETQYF; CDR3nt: TGTGCCAGCAGAGAGGGACAGGGAAAATGGGAGACCCAGTACTTC
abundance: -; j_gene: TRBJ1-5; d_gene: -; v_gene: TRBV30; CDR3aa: CAWSVRGPGSNQPQHF; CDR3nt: TGTGCCTGGAGTGTACGAGGGCCCGGTAGCAATCAGCCCCAGCATTTT
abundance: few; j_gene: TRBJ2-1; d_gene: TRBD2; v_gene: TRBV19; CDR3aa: CASSVLAGGNNEQFF; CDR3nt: TGTGCCAGTAGTGTCCTAGCGGGGGGAAACAATGAGCAGTTCTTC
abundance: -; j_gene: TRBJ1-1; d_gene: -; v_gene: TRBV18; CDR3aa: CASSPEYGNTEAFF; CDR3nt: TGTGCCAGCTCACCAGAATACGGGAACACTGAAGCTTTCTTT
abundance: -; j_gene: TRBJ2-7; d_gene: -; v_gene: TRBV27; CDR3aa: CASSLSGGRAYEQYF; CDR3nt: TGTGCCAGCAGTTTATCAGGGGGAAGGGCCTACGAGCAGTACTTC
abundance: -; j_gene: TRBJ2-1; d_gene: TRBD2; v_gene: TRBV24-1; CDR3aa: CATKASGNSEQFF; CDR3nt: TGTGCCACCAAGGCTAGCGGGAATAGTGAGCAGTTCTTC
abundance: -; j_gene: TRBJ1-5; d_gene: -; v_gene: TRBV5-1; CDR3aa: CASRQAPLSNQPQHF; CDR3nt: TGCGCCAGCAGACAGGCCCCCCTTAGCAATCAGCCCCAGCATTTT
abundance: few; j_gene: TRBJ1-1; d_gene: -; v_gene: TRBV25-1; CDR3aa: CASTQTGMNTEAFF; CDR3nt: TGTGCCAGCACCCAGACCGGGATGAACACTGAAGCTTTCTTT
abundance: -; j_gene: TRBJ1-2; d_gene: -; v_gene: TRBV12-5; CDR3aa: CASGSGYGYTF; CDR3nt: TGTGCTAGTGGTTCGGGGTACGGCTACACCTTC
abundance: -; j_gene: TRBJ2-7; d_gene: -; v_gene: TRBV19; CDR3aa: CASSIRQDSYEQYF; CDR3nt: TGTGCCAGTAGCATAAGACAGGACTCCTACGAGCAGTACTTC